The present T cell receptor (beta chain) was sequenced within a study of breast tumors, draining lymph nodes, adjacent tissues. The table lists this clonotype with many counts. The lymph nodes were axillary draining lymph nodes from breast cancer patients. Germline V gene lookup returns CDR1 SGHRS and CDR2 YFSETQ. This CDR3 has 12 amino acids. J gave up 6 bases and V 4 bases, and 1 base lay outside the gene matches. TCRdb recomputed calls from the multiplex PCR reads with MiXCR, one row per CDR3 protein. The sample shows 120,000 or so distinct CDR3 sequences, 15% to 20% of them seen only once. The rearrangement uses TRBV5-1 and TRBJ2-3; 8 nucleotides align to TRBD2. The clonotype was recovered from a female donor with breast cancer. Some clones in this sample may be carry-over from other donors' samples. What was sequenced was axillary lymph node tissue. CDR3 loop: CASSVAGDTQYF. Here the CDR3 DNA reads TGCGCCAGCAGCGTAGCGGGGGATACGCAGTATTTT.